Given below is one TCR beta chain in context. The record originates from a study of read filtering for tumor transcriptome and immune sequencing. Molecular barcoded adaptors covering alpha/delta and beta/gamma chains were used on 400 to 450 ng RNA. TCRdb independently ran MiXCR on the reads; one entry per CDR3 protein. The data contain 75,000 to 95,000 distinct CDR3 sequences, about a fifth of them singletons. The CDR3 is 14 residues long. V shed 1 base and J shed 3 bases, with 10 bases lying between them. The germline V gene has CDR1 MNHNY and CDR2 SVGAGI (reference sequence). The specimen was a population of CD138-negative cells sorted from bone marrow. The receptor comes from a donor aged 40 or over with multiple myeloma. The chain employs TRBV6-6 and TRBJ2-7; D ambiguous. CDR3 DNA sequence: TGTGCCAGCAGTTACTTGACGACCCACTACGAGCAGTACTTC. Amino acids: CASSYLTTHYEQYF.